This T cell receptor beta chain was documented in a study of patients and donors after allogeneic stem cell transplantation. The CDR3 covers 14 residues. Germline loops: CDR1 SGDLS, CDR2 YYNGEE. V dropped 3 bases and J dropped 3 bases, with 11 bases sitting between them. In TCRdb, the RT-PCR reads were re-called with MiXCR into one record per CDR3 protein. This table holds approximately 220,000 distinct CDR3 sequences, 38% found once. This clonotype was recorded a few times. The sample was blood, either unsorted or a sorted T cell fraction (not recorded which). This chain joins TRBV9 and TRBJ2-3, with D perhaps matching TRBD1 or TRBD2 (6 bases each). The sequence was obtained from a human donor who was either an allogeneic HSCT recipient or a stem cell or donor lymphocyte infusion donor (not recorded which). It is not recorded whose cells these are; they may come from a transplant donor. CDR3: CASSARGPTDTQYF. The CDR3 nucleotides are TGTGCCAGCAGCGCCCGGGGGCCAACAGATACGCAGTATTTT.